This is a list of T cell receptor beta chains from one sample in a study of shared clonotypes between healthy human individuals. The table came from immunoSEQ multiplex PCR; TCRdb's copy has only in-frame clones and leaves some out. The sample contains almost 750,000 clones, approximately 72% of which appear only once. Sequencing was performed on memory CD4+ T cells sorted from blood. The source is a young woman in good health. The CDR3 runs from the conserved cysteine through the conserved F or W. The D gene is left open where the match is weak. The listing skips clone size in some rows; elsewhere it reads once, few, many or a size class.

j_call	d_call	clone_size	cdr3_length	v_call	cdr3_aa	cdr3_nt
TRBJ1-2	TRBD1	once	15	TRBV5-1	CASSSLTGTGNGYTF	TGCGCCAGCAGCTCTCTTACCGGGACAGGGAATGGCTACACCTTC
TRBJ1-5	.	.	17	TRBV15	CATSRVPSRYVDQPQHF	TGTGCCACCAGCAGAGTACCGAGTCGATACGTGGATCAGCCCCAGCATTTT
TRBJ2-1	TRBD2	.	16	TRBV18	CASSSKGTSGYNEQFF	TGTGCCAGCTCATCTAAAGGGACTAGCGGTTACAATGAGCAGTTCTTC
TRBJ2-7	.	.	15	TRBV4-1	CASSQAPSEAYEQYF	TGCGCCAGCAGCCAAGCCCCTAGCGAGGCCTACGAGCAGTACTTC
TRBJ1-5	.	.	14	TRBV10-3	CAIGRDDSNQPQHF	TGTGCCATAGGGCGGGACGATAGCAATCAGCCCCAGCATTTT
TRBJ2-2	TRBD2	.	16	TRBV27	CASRGLAGGPPGELFF	TGTGCCAGCAGGGGACTAGCGGGAGGGCCTCCCGGGGAGCTGTTTTTT
TRBJ1-3	TRBD1	few	14	TRBV15	CATSKDRGRNTIYF	TGTGCCACCAGCAAAGACAGGGGAAGAAACACCATATATTTT
TRBJ2-3	.	.	14	TRBV9	CASSVEVFTDTQYF	TGTGCCAGCAGCGTAGAAGTTTTCACAGATACGCAGTATTTT
TRBJ2-2	.	.	14	TRBV11-2	CASSLWANTGELFF	TGTGCCAGCAGTTTATGGGCGAACACCGGGGAGCTGTTTTTT
TRBJ1-1	TRBD1	.	14	TRBV5-1	CASSLGDRGTEAFF	TGCGCCAGCAGCTTGGGGGACAGGGGAACTGAAGCTTTCTTT
TRBJ1-2	.	.	14	TRBV7-9	CASSTGHANYGYTF	TGTGCCAGCAGCACCGGACACGCTAACTATGGCTACACCTTC
TRBJ1-5	TRBD1	.	15	TRBV27	CASRQDRRINQPQHF	TGTGCCAGCAGGCAGGACAGGAGAATCAACCAGCCCCAGCATTTT
TRBJ1-5	.	.	16	TRBV6-6	CASSVQGWGNNQPQHF	TGTGCCAGCAGTGTCCAGGGTTGGGGCAACAATCAGCCCCAGCATTTT
TRBJ2-3	.	.	14	TRBV29-1	CSVLSGTGVDTQYF	TGCAGCGTTCTATCCGGGACTGGGGTGGATACGCAGTATTTT
TRBJ2-3	.	once	12	TRBV29-1	CSAAPSTDTQYF	TGCAGCGCCGCCCCAAGCACAGATACGCAGTATTTT
TRBJ2-1	TRBD2	few	13	TRBV19	CASSGTSGDEQFF	TGTGCCAGTAGTGGGACTAGCGGCGATGAGCAGTTCTTC
TRBJ2-5	.	.	13	TRBV5-1	CASSLPVVETQYF	TGCGCCAGCAGCTTACCTGTCGTAGAGACCCAGTACTTC
TRBJ2-6	.	.	15	TRBV21-1	CASSKNVSGANVLTF	TGTGCCAGCAGCAAGAATGTATCCGGGGCCAACGTCCTGACTTTC
TRBJ1-1	.	.	14	TRBV30	CAWSIEGMNTEAFF	TGTGCCTGGAGCATCGAGGGGATGAACACTGAAGCTTTCTTT
TRBJ1-4	.	.	15	TRBV11-2	CASSLVRGTNEKLFF	TGTGCCAGCAGCTTAGTGAGGGGAACTAATGAAAAACTGTTTTTT
TRBJ1-1	.	few	14	TRBV7-2	CASRPQGSRTEAFF	TGTGCCAGCAGGCCCCAGGGGAGCAGGACTGAAGCTTTCTTT
TRBJ2-6	TRBD2	.	21	TRBV27	CASSFRPALAGAVSGANVLTF	TGTGCCAGCTCGTTTCGACCCGCACTAGCGGGAGCGGTGTCTGGGGCCAACGTCCTGACTTTC
TRBJ2-1	TRBD2	.	17	TRBV9	CASSVRLAALSYNEQFF	TGTGCCAGCAGCGTAAGACTAGCGGCCCTATCCTACAATGAGCAGTTCTTC
TRBJ2-7	TRBD2	.	14	TRBV5-4	CASSSTSGGSEQYF	TGTGCCAGCAGCTCGACTAGCGGGGGGTCTGAGCAGTACTTC
TRBJ2-1	TRBD1	.	15	TRBV28	CASSLSQGAGNEQFF	TGTGCCAGCAGTTTATCACAGGGGGCAGGGAATGAGCAGTTCTTC
TRBJ2-1	.	.	13	TRBV25-1	CASRTGGYNEQFF	TGTGCCAGTAGGACCGGGGGCTACAATGAGCAGTTCTTC
TRBJ2-7	.	.	13	TRBV28	CASGGQGTYEQYF	TGTGCCAGCGGTGGTCAGGGAACCTACGAGCAGTACTTC
TRBJ1-2	TRBD1	many	13	TRBV28	CASKTGLFYGYTF	TGTGCCAGCAAGACAGGGTTGTTTTATGGCTACACCTTC
TRBJ2-2	.	.	12	TRBV19	CASSIGVGELFF	TGTGCCAGTAGTATAGGGGTCGGGGAGCTGTTTTTT
TRBJ2-5	.	once	13	TRBV10-3	CAISVDSQETQYF	TGTGCCATCAGTGTCGACAGCCAAGAGACCCAGTACTTC
TRBJ1-2	.	.	11	TRBV29-1	CSVERAEGYTF	TGCAGCGTTGAAAGGGCTGAGGGCTACACCTTC
TRBJ2-1	.	.	10	TRBV20-1	CSASSVQQFF	TGCAGTGCTAGTTCGGTTCAGCAGTTCTTC